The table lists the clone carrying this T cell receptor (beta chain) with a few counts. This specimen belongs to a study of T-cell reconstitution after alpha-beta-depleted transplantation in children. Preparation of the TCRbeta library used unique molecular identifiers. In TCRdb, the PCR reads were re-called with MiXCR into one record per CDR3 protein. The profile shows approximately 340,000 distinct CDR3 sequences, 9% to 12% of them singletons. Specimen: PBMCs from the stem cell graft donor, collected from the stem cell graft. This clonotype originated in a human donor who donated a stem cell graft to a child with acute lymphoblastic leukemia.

The CDR3 sequence: CASSYGADNQPQHF. CDR3 nucleotide sequence: TGTGCCAGCAGTTACGGGGCGGATAATCAGCCCCAGCATTTT. This chain connects TRBV6-5 to TRBJ1-5; perhaps TRBD1 as D (5 bases). Germline CDR1 and CDR2: MNHEY and SVGAGI. Trimming left V 2 bases short and J 4 bases short, with 9 bases between. The CDR3 loop spans 14 amino acids.